Listed here are 5 T cell receptor beta chains from one sample, sequenced in a study of control samples from healthy donors and cancer patients. The table came from immunoSEQ multiplex PCR; TCRdb's copy has only in-frame clones and leaves some out. The repertoire holds 74,000 or so clones, about nine tenths seen once, with roughly 7% in the top ten. What was sequenced was blood. These receptors originate from a man aged 45-65 years in good health.

The rearrangement joins TRBV5-5 to TRBJ1-1, with TRBD1 matching over 10 bases. The CDR3 covers 14 residues. Germline assignment: CDR1 SGHKS and CDR2 YYEKEE (reference sequence). J lost 0 bases, V lost 5 bases, and 1 base had no gene match. The CDR3 DNA reads as TGTGCCAGCAGGGACAGGGGGTTGAACACTGAAGCTTTCTTT. It encodes CASRDRGLNTEAFF. Full variable domain (missing parts from reference TRBV5-5 and TRBJ1-1): DAGVTQSPTHLIKTRGQQVTLRCSPISGHKSVSWYQQVLGQGPQFIFQYYEKEERGRGNFPDRFSARQFPNYSSELNVNALLLGDSALYLCASRDRGLNTEAFFGQGTRLTVV.

This chain connects TRBV5-8 to TRBJ1-5, with a weak D call TRBD1 (5 bases). The CDR3 length is 16 residues. CDR1 and CDR2 (germline): SGHTS, YDEGEE. Trimming left V 0 bases short and J 2 bases short, with 12 bases between. The CDR3: CASSLGEGRRNQPQHF. In nucleotides, the CDR3 is TGTGCCAGCAGCTTGGGAGAGGGGCGGCGCAATCAGCCCCAGCATTTT.

The rearrangement uses TRBV5-1 and TRBJ2-7, with TRBD1 identical over 12 bases. Trimming at V came to 3 bases and at J to 4 bases, leaving 5 bases not matched to a gene. CDR1 is SGHRS, CDR2 YFSETQ, per germline. CDR3 length: 15 amino acids. CDR3 residues: CASSSGQGAEYEQYF. CDR3 nucleotides: TGCGCCAGCAGCTCGGGACAGGGGGCGGAGTACGAGCAGTACTTC.

The chain carries TRBV7-9 and TRBJ1-1, with no clear D. The germline CDR1 and CDR2 sequences are SEHNR and FQNEAQ (reference sequence). CDR3 size: 14 residues. V gave up 4 bases and J gave up 4 bases, with 13 bases separating them. CDR3 in amino acids: CASSYPGFSTEAFF. The CDR3 coding sequence is TGTGCCAGCAGCTACCCTGGGTTTTCCACTGAAGCTTTCTTT.

This chain joins TRBV9 and TRBJ1-1; 9 nucleotides match TRBD1. CDR3 size: 16 residues. Germline CDR1 reads SGDLS; CDR2 reads YYNGEE. Trimming at V came to 4 bases and at J to 6 bases, leaving 13 bases not matched to a gene. CDR3 protein: CASSPETGQGFPEAFF. The CDR3 nucleotides are TGTGCCAGCAGCCCCGAGACGGGACAGGGTTTCCCTGAAGCTTTCTTT.